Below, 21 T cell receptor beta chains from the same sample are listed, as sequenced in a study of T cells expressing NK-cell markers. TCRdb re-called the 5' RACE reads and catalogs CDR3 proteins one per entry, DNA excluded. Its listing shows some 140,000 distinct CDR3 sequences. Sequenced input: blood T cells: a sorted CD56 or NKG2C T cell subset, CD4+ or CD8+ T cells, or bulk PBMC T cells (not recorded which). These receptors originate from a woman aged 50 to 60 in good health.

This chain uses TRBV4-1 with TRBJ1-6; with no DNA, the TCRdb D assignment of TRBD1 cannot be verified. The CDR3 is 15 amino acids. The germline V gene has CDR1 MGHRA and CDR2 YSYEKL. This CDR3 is CASSQEPGEYSPLHF.

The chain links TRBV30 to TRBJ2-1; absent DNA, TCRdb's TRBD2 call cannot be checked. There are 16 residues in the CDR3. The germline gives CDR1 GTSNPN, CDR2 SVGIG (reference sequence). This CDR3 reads CACLELAISSYNEQFF.

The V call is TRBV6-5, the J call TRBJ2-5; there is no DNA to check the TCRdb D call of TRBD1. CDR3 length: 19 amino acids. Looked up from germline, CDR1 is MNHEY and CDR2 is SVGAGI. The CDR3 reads CASSYASPSGTTIMETQYF.

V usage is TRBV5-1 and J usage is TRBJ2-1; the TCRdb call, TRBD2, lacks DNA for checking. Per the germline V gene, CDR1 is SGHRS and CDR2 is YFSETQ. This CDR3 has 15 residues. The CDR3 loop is CASSRAAGGYNEQFF.

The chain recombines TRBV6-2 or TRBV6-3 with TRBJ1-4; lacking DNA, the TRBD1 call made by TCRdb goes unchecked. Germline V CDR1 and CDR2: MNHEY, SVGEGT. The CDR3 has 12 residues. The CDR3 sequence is CASSPDSEKLFF.

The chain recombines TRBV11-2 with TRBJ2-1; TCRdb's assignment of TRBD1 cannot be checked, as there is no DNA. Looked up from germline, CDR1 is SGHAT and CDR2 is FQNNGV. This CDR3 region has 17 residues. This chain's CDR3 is CASSPQGGGGGYNEQFF.

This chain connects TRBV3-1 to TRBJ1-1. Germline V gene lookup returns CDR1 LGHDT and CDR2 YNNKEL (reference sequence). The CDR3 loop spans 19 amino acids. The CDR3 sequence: CASSQDRPERPPMNTEAFF.

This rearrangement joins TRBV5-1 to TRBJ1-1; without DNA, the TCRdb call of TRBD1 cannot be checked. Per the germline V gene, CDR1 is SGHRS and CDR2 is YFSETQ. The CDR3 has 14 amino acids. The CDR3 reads CASSLNPGVTEAFF.

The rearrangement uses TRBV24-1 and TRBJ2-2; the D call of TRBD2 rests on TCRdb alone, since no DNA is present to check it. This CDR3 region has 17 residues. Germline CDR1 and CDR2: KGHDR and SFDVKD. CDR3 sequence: CATSDPGLAGNTGELFF.

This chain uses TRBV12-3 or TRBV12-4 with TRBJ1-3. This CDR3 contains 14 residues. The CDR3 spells CASGLRGYGNTIYF.

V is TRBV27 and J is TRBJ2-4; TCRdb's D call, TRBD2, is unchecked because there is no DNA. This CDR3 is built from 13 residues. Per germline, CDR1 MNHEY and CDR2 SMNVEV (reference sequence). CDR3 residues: CASGVNRENIQYF.

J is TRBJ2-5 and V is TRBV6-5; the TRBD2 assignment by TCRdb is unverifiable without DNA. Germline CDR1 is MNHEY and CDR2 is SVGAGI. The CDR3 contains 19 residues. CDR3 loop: CASSPRLAGGPGFEETQYF.

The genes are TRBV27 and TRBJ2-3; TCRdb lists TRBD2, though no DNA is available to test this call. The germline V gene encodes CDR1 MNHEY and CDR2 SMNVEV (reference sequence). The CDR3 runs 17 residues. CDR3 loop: CASSLSLLAGGTDTQYF.

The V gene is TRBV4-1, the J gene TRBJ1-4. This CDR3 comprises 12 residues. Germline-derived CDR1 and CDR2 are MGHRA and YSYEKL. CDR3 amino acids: CASSPPREKLFF.

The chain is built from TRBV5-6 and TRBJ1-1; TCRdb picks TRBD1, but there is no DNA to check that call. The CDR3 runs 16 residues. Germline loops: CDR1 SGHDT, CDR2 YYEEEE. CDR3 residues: CASSGLQGTMNTEAFF.

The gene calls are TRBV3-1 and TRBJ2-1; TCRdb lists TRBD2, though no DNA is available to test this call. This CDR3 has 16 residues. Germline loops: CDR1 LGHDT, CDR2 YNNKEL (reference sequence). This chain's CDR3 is CASSPGLRRAYNEQFF.

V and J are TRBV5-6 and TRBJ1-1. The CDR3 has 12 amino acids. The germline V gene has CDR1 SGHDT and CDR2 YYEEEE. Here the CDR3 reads CASSLVDTEAFF.

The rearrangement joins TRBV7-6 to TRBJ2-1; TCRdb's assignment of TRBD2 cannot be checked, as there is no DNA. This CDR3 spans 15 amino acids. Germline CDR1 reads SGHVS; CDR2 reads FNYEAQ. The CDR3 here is CASSRGLATYNEQFF.

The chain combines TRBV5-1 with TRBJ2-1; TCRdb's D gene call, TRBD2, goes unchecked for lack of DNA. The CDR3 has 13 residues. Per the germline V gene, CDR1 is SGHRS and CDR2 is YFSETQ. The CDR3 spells CASSWLAGNEQFF.

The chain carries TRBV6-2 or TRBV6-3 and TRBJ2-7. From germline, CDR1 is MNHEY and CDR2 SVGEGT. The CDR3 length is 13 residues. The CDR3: CASSYWTEAEQYF.

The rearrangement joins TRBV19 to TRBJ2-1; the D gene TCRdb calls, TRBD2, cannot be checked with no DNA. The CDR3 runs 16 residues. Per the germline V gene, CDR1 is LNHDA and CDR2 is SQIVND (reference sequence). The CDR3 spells CASSIVSGGGYNEQFF.